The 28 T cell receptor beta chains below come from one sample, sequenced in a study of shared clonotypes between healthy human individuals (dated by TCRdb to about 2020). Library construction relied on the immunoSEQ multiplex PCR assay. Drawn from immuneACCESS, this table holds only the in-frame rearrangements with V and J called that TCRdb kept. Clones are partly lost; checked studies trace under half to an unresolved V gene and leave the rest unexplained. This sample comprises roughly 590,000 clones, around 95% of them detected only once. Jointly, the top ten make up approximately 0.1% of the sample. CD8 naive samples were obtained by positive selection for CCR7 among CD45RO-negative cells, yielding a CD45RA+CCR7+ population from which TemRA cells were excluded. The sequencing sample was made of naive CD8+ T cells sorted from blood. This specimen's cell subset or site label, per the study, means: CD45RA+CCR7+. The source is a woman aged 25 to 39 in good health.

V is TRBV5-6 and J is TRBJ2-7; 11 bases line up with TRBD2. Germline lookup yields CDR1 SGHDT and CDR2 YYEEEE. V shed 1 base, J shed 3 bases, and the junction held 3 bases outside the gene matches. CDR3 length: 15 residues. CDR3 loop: CASSLLAGGFYEQYF. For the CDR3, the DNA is TGTGCCAGCAGCTTGTTAGCGGGAGGGTTCTACGAGCAGTACTTC.

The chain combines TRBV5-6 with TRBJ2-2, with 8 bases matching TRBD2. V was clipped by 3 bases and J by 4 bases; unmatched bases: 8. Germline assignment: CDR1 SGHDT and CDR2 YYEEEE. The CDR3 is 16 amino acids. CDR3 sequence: CASSSDGGRLTGELFF. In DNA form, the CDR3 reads TGTGCCAGCAGCTCCGATGGCGGGAGGCTCACCGGGGAGCTGTTTTTT.

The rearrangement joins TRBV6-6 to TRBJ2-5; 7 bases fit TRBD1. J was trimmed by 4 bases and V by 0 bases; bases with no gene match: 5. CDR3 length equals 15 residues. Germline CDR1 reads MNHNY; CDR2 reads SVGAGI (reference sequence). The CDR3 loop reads CASSYSPGGGETQYF. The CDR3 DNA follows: TGTGCCAGCAGTTACTCTCCAGGGGGTGGAGAGACCCAGTACTTC.

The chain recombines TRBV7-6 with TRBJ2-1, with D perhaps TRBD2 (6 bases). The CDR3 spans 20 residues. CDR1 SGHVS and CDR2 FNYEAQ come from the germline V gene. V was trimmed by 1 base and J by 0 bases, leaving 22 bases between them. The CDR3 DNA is TGTGCCAGCAGCTTAGGATCGGGACTTTCTCCTCAAAGCTCCTACAATGAGCAGTTCTTC. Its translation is CASSLGSGLSPQSSYNEQFF.

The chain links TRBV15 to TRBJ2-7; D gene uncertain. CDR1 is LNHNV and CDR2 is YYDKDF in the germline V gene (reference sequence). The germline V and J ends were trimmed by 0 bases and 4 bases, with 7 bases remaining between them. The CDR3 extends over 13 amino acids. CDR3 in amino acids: CATSREDKYEQYF. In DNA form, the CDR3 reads TGTGCCACCAGCAGAGAGGATAAGTACGAGCAGTACTTC.

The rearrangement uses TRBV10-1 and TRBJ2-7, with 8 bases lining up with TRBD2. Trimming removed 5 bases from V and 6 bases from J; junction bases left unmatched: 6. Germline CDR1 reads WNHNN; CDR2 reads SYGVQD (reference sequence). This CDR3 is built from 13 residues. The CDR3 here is CASSRDGGVEQYF. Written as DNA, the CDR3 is TGCGCCAGCAGTCGGGACGGGGGGGTCGAGCAGTACTTC.

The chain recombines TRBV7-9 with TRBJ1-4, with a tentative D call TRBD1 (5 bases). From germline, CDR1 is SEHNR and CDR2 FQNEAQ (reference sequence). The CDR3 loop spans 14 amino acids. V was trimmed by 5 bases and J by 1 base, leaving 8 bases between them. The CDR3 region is CASSTTGTNEKLFF. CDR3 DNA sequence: TGTGCCAGCAGCACAACAGGAACTAATGAAAAACTGTTTTTT.

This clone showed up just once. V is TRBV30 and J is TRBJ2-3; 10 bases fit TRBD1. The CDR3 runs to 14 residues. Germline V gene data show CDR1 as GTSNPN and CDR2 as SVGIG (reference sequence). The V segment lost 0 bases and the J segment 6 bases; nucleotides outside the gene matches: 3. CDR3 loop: CAWSVGQGDDTQYF. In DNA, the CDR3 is TGTGCCTGGAGTGTAGGACAGGGGGATGATACGCAGTATTTT.

The CDR3 spells CASSGPGPTPDTQYF. The CDR3 nucleotides read TGTGCCAGTAGTGGACCGGGACCTACCCCAGATACGCAGTATTTT. V is TRBV19 and J is TRBJ2-3; D may match TRBD1 or TRBD2 (5 bases each). The CDR3 spans 15 residues. V shed 5 bases and J shed 4 bases, with 16 bases lying between them. CDR1 LNHDA and CDR2 SQIVND come from the germline V gene (reference sequence).

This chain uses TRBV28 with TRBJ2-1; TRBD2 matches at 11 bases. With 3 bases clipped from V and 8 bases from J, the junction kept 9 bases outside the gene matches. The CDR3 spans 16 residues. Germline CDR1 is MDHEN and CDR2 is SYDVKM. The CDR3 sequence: CASSFPLAGVGDEQFF. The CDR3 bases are TGTGCCAGCAGTTTTCCACTAGCGGGAGTAGGCGATGAGCAGTTCTTC.

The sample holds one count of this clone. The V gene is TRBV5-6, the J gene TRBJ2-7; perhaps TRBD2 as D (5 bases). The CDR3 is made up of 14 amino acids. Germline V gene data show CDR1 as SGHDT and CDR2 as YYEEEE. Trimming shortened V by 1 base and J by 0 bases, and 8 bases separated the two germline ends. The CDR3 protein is CASSLIRDSYEQYF. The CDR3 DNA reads TGTGCCAGCAGCTTGATCCGGGACTCCTACGAGCAGTACTTC.

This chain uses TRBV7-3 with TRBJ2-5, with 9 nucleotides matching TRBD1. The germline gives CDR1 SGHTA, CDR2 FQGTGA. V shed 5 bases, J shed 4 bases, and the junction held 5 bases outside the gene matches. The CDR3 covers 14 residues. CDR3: CASSPTGGRETQYF. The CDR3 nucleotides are TGTGCCAGCAGCCCGACAGGGGGGAGAGAGACCCAGTACTTC.

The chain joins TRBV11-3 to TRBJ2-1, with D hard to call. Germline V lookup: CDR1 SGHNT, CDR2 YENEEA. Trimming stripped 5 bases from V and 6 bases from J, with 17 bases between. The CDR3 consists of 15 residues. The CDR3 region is CASSPGTTLLNEQFF. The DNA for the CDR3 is TGTGCCAGCAGCCCGGGTACTACTTTGCTCAATGAGCAGTTCTTC.

In nucleotides, the CDR3 is TGTGCCAGCAGCCTCACACCTGATACGGCGGTCGAGCAGTACTTC. Its protein product is CASSLTPDTAVEQYF. The chain couples TRBV11-2 to TRBJ2-7; the D is unclear. Germline CDR1 is SGHAT and CDR2 is FQNNGV. The CDR3 length is 15 residues. V dropped 5 bases and J dropped 6 bases, with 20 bases sitting between them.

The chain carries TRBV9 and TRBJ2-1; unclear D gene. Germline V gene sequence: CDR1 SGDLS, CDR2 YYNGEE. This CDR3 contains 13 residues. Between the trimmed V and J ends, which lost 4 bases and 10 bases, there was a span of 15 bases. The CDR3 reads CASSPRGISEQFF. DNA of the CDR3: TGTGCCAGCAGCCCTAGAGGAATAAGCGAGCAGTTCTTC.

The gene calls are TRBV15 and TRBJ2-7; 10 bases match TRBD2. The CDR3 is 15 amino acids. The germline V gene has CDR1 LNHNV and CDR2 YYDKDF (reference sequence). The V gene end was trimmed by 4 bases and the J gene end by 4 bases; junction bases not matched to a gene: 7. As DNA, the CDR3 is TGTGCCACCAGCACAAGGACTAGCGGAGATTACGAGCAGTACTTC. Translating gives CATSTRTSGDYEQYF.

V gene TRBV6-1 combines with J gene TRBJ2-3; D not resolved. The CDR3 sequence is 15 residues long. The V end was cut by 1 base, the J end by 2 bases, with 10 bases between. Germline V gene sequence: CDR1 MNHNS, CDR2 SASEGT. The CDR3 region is CASSEDRVYTDTQYF. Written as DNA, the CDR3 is TGTGCCAGCAGTGAAGATCGGGTATACACAGATACGCAGTATTTT.

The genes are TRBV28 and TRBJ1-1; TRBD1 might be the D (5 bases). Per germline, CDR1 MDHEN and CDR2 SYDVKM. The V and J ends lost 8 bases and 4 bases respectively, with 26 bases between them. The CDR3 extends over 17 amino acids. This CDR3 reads CASQLGTDGGTGTEAFF. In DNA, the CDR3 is TGTGCCAGCCAACTCGGGACCGATGGGGGGACGGGCACTGAAGCTTTCTTT.

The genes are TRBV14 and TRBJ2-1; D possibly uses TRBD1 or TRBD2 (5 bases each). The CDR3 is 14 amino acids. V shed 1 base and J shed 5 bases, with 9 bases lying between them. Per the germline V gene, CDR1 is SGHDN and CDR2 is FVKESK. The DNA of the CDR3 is TGTGCCAGCAGCCAAGGGGGGTACGACAATGAGCAGTTCTTC. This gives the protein CASSQGGYDNEQFF.

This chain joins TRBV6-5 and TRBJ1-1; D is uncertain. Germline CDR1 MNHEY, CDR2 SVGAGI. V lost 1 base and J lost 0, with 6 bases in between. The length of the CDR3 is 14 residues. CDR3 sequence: CASSYFDMNTEAFF. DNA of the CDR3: TGTGCCAGCAGTTACTTCGATATGAACACTGAAGCTTTCTTT.

In nucleotides, the CDR3 is TGTGCCAGCAGCCCCCCGGCTAGCAGGGGGACCCAGTACTTC. Translating gives CASSPPASRGTQYF. V gene TRBV13 combines with J gene TRBJ2-5, with D perhaps TRBD1 (6 bases). Trimming pared 5 bases from V and 7 bases from J, leaving 17 bases between. There are 14 residues in the CDR3. In germline, CDR1 is PRHDT, CDR2 FYEKMQ (reference sequence).

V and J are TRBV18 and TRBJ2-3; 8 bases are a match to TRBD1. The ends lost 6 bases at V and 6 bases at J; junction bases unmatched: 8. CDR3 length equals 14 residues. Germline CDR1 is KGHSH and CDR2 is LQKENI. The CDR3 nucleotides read TGTGCCAGCTCGCCCGGACAGGGAGTCGATACGCAGTATTTT. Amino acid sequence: CASSPGQGVDTQYF.

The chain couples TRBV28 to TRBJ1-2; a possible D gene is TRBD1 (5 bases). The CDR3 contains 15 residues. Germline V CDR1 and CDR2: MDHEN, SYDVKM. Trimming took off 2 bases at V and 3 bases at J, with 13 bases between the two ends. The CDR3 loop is CASSLPETVDYGYTF. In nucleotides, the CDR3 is TGTGCCAGCAGTTTACCAGAGACAGTTGACTATGGCTACACCTTC.

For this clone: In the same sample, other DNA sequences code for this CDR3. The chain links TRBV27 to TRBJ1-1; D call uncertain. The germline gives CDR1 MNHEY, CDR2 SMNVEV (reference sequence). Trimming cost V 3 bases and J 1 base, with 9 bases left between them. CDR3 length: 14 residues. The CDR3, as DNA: TGTGCCAGCAGTTTGGGCGGTACGAACACTGAAGCTTTCTTT. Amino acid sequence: CASSLGGTNTEAFF.

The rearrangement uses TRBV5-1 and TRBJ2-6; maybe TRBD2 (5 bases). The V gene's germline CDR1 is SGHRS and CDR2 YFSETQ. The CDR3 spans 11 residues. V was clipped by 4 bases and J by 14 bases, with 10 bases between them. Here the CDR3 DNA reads TGCGCCAGCAGCCCTGGCGGGTTCCTGACTTTC. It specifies CASSPGGFLTF. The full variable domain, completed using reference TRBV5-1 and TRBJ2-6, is KAGVTQTPRYLIKTRGQQVTLSCSPISGHRSVSWYQQTPGQGLQFLFEYFSETQRNKGNFPGRFSGRQFSNSRSEMNVSTLELGDSALYLCASSPGGFLTFGAGSRLTVL.

CDR3 sequence reads: CASSLGVIGTGHEQFF. The CDR3 DNA follows: TGTGCCAGCAGCTTGGGGGTGATCGGGACTGGGCATGAGCAGTTCTTC. The chain recombines TRBV5-6 with TRBJ2-1, with D possibly being TRBD2 (6 bases). There are 16 residues in the CDR3. Trimming removed 0 bases from V and 8 bases from J, with 18 bases in between. CDR1 is SGHDT and CDR2 is YYEEEE in the germline V gene.

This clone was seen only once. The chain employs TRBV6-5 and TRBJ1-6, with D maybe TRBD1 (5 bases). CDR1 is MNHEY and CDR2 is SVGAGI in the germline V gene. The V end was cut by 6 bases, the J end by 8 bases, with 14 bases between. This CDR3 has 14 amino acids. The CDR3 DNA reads TGTGCCAGCAGAAGTTGGGGGGAAGATTCACCCCTCCACTTT. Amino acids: CASRSWGEDSPLHF.

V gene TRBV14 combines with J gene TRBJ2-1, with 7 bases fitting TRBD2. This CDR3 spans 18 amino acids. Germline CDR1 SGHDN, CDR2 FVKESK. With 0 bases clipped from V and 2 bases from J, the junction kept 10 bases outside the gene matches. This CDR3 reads CASSQDEYSGWTYNEQFF. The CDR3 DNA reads TGTGCCAGCAGCCAAGATGAATATAGCGGGTGGACCTACAATGAGCAGTTCTTC.